Listed here are 25 T cell receptor beta chains from one sample, sequenced in a study of shared clonotypes between healthy human individuals. TCRdb's table, derived via immunoSEQ multiplex PCR, lists solely in-frame clones and lacks some. Here the sample spans about 2.4 million clones, 93% being singletons. The sequenced material came from naive CD4+ T cells from PBMCs. Regarding subset: CD45RA+ positively selected. The receptor source for this set is a man younger than 35 in good health. Some clones in this sample may be carry-over from other donors' samples.

This sequence joins TRBV5-5 and TRBJ2-3; either TRBD1 or TRBD2 may supply D (6 bases each). Trimming stripped 1 base from V and 5 bases from J, with 8 bases between. The CDR3 runs 13 residues. The germline V gene encodes CDR1 SGHKS and CDR2 YYEKEE (reference sequence). CDR3: CASSLRGEDTQYF. CDR3 sequence (DNA): TGTGCCAGCAGCTTGAGGGGGGAAGATACGCAGTATTTT.

The rearrangement links TRBV2 to TRBJ2-3; tentative D call: TRBD1 (6 bases). Germline CDR1 and CDR2: SNHLY and FYNNEI. The germline V and J ends were trimmed by 7 bases and 5 bases, with 13 bases remaining between them. The CDR3 is made up of 13 amino acids. CDR3 loop: CASIGGTRDTQYF. Written as DNA, the CDR3 is TGTGCCAGCATAGGGGGAACGAGAGATACGCAGTATTTT.

The rearrangement joins TRBV5-5 to TRBJ2-7, with 8 bases fitting TRBD2. V lost 2 bases, J lost 3 bases, and 7 bases stayed unmatched. Germline CDR1 SGHKS, CDR2 YYEKEE (reference sequence). The CDR3 spans 15 residues. CDR3 protein: CASSFFGTRSYEQYF. The CDR3 DNA is TGTGCCAGCAGCTTTTTTGGGACTAGAAGCTACGAGCAGTACTTC. Looking up the rest from reference TRBV5-5 and TRBJ2-7 gives the full variable domain: DAGVTQSPTHLIKTRGQQVTLRCSPISGHKSVSWYQQVLGQGPQFIFQYYEKEERGRGNFPDRFSARQFPNYSSELNVNALLLGDSALYLCASSFFGTRSYEQYFGPGTRLTVT.

This chain joins TRBV5-1 and TRBJ2-2, with 10 nucleotides matching TRBD1. Germline V lookup: CDR1 SGHRS, CDR2 YFSETQ. With 0 bases clipped from V and 6 bases from J, the junction kept 5 bases outside the gene matches. The CDR3 spans 16 residues. The CDR3 sequence is CASSLGQGAISGELFF. DNA of the CDR3: TGCGCCAGCAGCTTGGGACAGGGGGCTATTTCCGGGGAGCTGTTTTTT.

In the case of this clone: Within the sample, other DNA sequences also encode this same CDR3. V is TRBV11-3 and J is TRBJ2-5; TRBD1 agrees at 7 bases. J lost 0 bases, V lost 5 bases, and 3 bases had no gene match. Germline V CDR1 and CDR2: SGHNT, YENEEA. The CDR3 consists of 14 residues. The CDR3 coding sequence is TGTGCCAGCAGCCCAGGGACAGACCAAGAGACCCAGTACTTC. It specifies CASSPGTDQETQYF.

J is TRBJ2-2 and V is TRBV7-2, with 7 bases identical to TRBD2. Unmatched junction bases numbered 3, after V lost 5 bases and J lost 6 bases. This CDR3 has 13 amino acids. Germline CDR1 and CDR2: SGHTA and FQGNSA. The CDR3: CASSPTSSGELFF. DNA of the CDR3: TGTGCCAGCAGCCCGACTAGCTCCGGGGAGCTGTTTTTT.

As regards this clone: Other DNA sequences in the sample encode the same CDR3. This chain links TRBV11-2 with TRBJ2-1; the match to TRBD2 covers 9 bases. V gave up 4 bases and J gave up 6 bases; unmatched junction bases: 4. From germline, CDR1 is SGHAT and CDR2 FQNNGV. The CDR3 is 14 amino acids. This chain's CDR3 is CASSSGTSLNEQFF. In DNA form, the CDR3 reads TGTGCCAGCAGCTCTGGGACTAGCCTCAATGAGCAGTTCTTC.

The J gene is TRBJ2-7, the V gene TRBV4-2; 8 bases align to TRBD2. CDR1 LGHNA and CDR2 YNFKEQ come from the germline V gene. Trimming took 4 bases from V and 2 from J; bases not matched to a gene: 19. The CDR3 has 19 residues. For the CDR3, the DNA is TGTGCCAGCAGCCGCAAAGTACTAGCGGCCCCGGTGAGCACCTACGAGCAGTACTTC. Its protein is CASSRKVLAAPVSTYEQYF.

This chain uses TRBV6-1 with TRBJ1-1; 8 bases fit TRBD1. Trimming removed 1 base from V and 5 bases from J; junction bases left unmatched: 12. Germline V gene lookup returns CDR1 MNHNS and CDR2 SASEGT. The length of the CDR3 is 17 residues. The CDR3 DNA sequence: TGTGCCAGCAGTGAAGTTCCGCGTGGCAGGGGGCGGACTGAAGCTTTCTTT. Protein product: CASSEVPRGRGRTEAFF.

This chain uses TRBV28 with TRBJ2-2; TRBD1 aligns across 7 bases. The CDR3 runs to 17 residues. CDR1 and CDR2 (germline): MDHEN, SYDVKM. V trimming: 5 bases; J trimming: 6 bases; junction bases outside the gene matches: 15. The CDR3 coding sequence is TGTGCCAGCAGTCCTCGTGACAGGGCCCCACCCCCCGGGGAGCTGTTTTTT. It encodes CASSPRDRAPPPGELFF.

This clone showed up just once. The chain combines TRBV10-3 with TRBJ2-7, with D maybe TRBD2 (5 bases). The V gene lost 4 bases and the J gene lost 5 bases, with 12 bases spanning the gap. This CDR3 is built from 13 residues. Germline V gene lookup returns CDR1 ENHRY and CDR2 SYGVKD. The CDR3 DNA reads as TGTGCCATCAGTGCGGGAATCTTCCACGAGCAGTACTTC. Protein product: CAISAGIFHEQYF.

This chain uses TRBV9 with TRBJ2-1; no definite D call. This CDR3 is built from 13 residues. The V end lost 0 bases, the J end lost 4 bases, and 5 bases lay between the germline ends. The germline CDR1 and CDR2 sequences are SGDLS and YYNGEE. The CDR3 region has the DNA TGTGCCAGCAGCGTAGATGTTTACAATGAGCAGTTCTTC. Its translation is CASSVDVYNEQFF.

This chain connects TRBV29-1 to TRBJ2-5; 10 positions match TRBD2. With 2 bases clipped from V and 4 bases from J, the junction kept 7 bases outside the gene matches. The CDR3 length is 15 residues. Germline loops: CDR1 SQVTM, CDR2 ANQGSEA. The CDR3 region has the DNA TGCAGCGTTGAAAGAGCGGGAGGGCCGGGAGAGACCCAGTACTTC. It is translated as CSVERAGGPGETQYF.

The chain has TRBV5-4 and TRBJ1-2; a weak D match, TRBD1 (6 bases). This CDR3 is 13 amino acids long. The V end was cut by 3 bases, the J end by 7 bases, with 13 bases between. Germline V CDR1 and CDR2: SGHNT, YYREEE (reference sequence). In DNA form, the CDR3 reads TGTGCCAGCAGCTCGACAGGTCTGGCTGGCTACACCTTC. Translated, it gives CASSSTGLAGYTF.

V usage is TRBV5-1 and J usage is TRBJ2-2, with 11 bases aligning to TRBD2. Germline V lookup: CDR1 SGHRS, CDR2 YFSETQ. Trimming cost V 4 bases and J 7 bases; bases outside gene matches: 6. This CDR3 has 15 residues. The chain's CDR3 is CASSAGLAEGGELFF. The CDR3 DNA reads TGCGCCAGCAGCGCGGGACTAGCGGAGGGCGGGGAGCTGTTTTTT.

The J gene is TRBJ2-6, the V gene TRBV15, with D hard to call. The CDR3 consists of 19 residues. The V end was cut by 0 bases, the J end by 1 base, with 16 bases between. CDR1 and CDR2 (germline): LNHNV, YYDKDF (reference sequence). The CDR3 DNA sequence: TGTGCCACCAGCAGAGATCGAAGGTCCCATCTTTCTGGGGCCAACGTCCTGACTTTC. Translation gives CATSRDRRSHLSGANVLTF.

This clone was found once. The chain recombines TRBV5-4 with TRBJ2-3; D gene unclear. The CDR3 covers 11 residues. V was pared by 3 bases and J by 9 bases, with 8 bases between. Germline V lookup: CDR1 SGHNT, CDR2 YYREEE (reference sequence). The CDR3 here is CASSSQETQYF. The CDR3 bases are TGTGCCAGCAGCTCGCAGGAAACGCAGTATTTT.

This clone was found a few times. The chain combines TRBV5-1 with TRBJ1-1; D unresolved. The CDR3 contains 11 residues. From germline, CDR1 is SGHRS and CDR2 YFSETQ. Between the trimmed V and J ends, which lost 7 bases and 0 bases, there was a span of 4 bases. The DNA of the CDR3 is TGCGCCAGCCAGATGAACACTGAAGCTTTCTTT. Translation gives CASQMNTEAFF.

The sample holds a few counts of this clone. This sequence joins TRBV28 and TRBJ1-2; D not resolved. Trimming shortened V by 2 bases and J by 4 bases, and 8 bases separated the two germline ends. Germline V gene lookup returns CDR1 MDHEN and CDR2 SYDVKM. The CDR3 runs 13 residues. DNA of the CDR3: TGTGCCAGCAGTTTAGTCCCGGGCTATGGCTACACCTTC. Translated: CASSLVPGYGYTF.

J is TRBJ1-1 and V is TRBV7-3; 7 bases map to TRBD1. CDR3 length equals 15 residues. The J segment lost 0 bases and the V segment lost 2 bases, leaving 3 bases of the junction unmatched. Germline V CDR1 and CDR2: SGHTA, FQGTGA. CDR3 nucleotide sequence: TGTGCCAGCAGCTTAGGGACAGACATGAACACTGAAGCTTTCTTT. It encodes CASSLGTDMNTEAFF.

The chain employs TRBV6-6 and TRBJ2-1; tentatively, D is TRBD2 (5 bases). CDR3 size: 15 residues. V lost 6 bases, J lost 6 bases, and 18 bases lay in between. Germline CDR1 reads MNHNY; CDR2 reads SVGAGI (reference sequence). The CDR3 sequence: CASSKAEPRVNEQFF. The CDR3 region has the DNA TGTGCCAGCAGCAAAGCGGAACCTAGGGTCAATGAGCAGTTCTTC.

The rearrangement uses TRBV29-1 and TRBJ2-1, with unresolved D. Germline values: CDR1 SQVTM, CDR2 ANQGSEA. V was pared by 4 bases and J by 3 bases, with 7 bases between. The CDR3 contains 12 residues. The DNA for the CDR3 is TGCAGCGTTGTGCTAGTCTACAATGAGCAGTTCTTC. This translates into CSVVLVYNEQFF.

This chain connects TRBV5-1 to TRBJ1-5; TRBD1 agrees at 11 bases. V gave up 4 bases and J gave up 7 bases; unmatched junction bases: 7. Per the germline V gene, CDR1 is SGHRS and CDR2 is YFSETQ. The CDR3 covers 15 residues. Here the CDR3 reads CASSPGQGDAQPQHF. The CDR3 DNA reads TGCGCCAGCAGCCCGGGACAGGGGGATGCGCAGCCCCAGCATTTT.

J is TRBJ1-4 and V is TRBV2; D not certain. The germline V and J ends were trimmed by 3 bases and 8 bases, with 13 bases remaining between them. The CDR3 has 14 amino acids. Germline V gives CDR1 SNHLY, CDR2 FYNNEI. CDR3 sequence (DNA): TGTGCCAGCAGTGAGTCCCGGGGTAGAGAAAAACTGTTTTTT. This encodes CASSESRGREKLFF. Looking up the rest from reference TRBV2 and TRBJ1-4 gives the full variable domain: EPEVTQTPSHQVTQMGQEVILRCVPISNHLYFYWYRQILGQKVEFLVSFYNNEISEKSEIFDDQFSVERPDGSNFTLKIRSTKLEDSAMYFCASSESRGREKLFFGSGTQLSVL.

The chain is built from TRBV29-1 and TRBJ2-1, with a weak D call TRBD2 (6 bases). Trimming removed 4 bases at V and 0 bases at J, with 13 bases between. CDR1 and CDR2 from the germline V gene are SQVTM and ANQGSEA. CDR3 length equals 15 residues. CDR3 bases: TGCAGCGTTGTAGGCGGGACCAACTCCTACAATGAGCAGTTCTTC. This gives the protein CSVVGGTNSYNEQFF.